This record concerns one T cell receptor beta chain sequence. The data were obtained in a study of blood T cell repertoires in COVID-19. Study background: Donors in the United States, Italy and Spain gave samples during acute or convalescent COVID-19. T cells, B-cell-depleted T cells, or PBMCs provided the cDNA or gDNA that served as material.

Authors' data handling: The assay estimated nucleated cells by amplifying reference gene primers. Sequenced by immunoSEQ multiplex PCR; TCRdb stores in-frame clones only, minus some. V, J and clone size are those of that table, while D and trimming were read from the DNA. The repertoire holds about 180,000 clones, with roughly 89% as singletons. V was trimmed by 5 bases and J by 2 bases, leaving 9 bases between them. Germline values: CDR1 MNHEY, CDR2 SVGEGT. This CDR3 is built from 14 residues. Material: peripheral blood. The rearrangement uses TRBV6-2 or TRBV6-3 and TRBJ1-4; the D gene is possibly TRBD1 (6 bases). The receptor was isolated from a woman in her forties or fifties with acute or convalescent COVID-19. The CDR3 region has the DNA TGTGCCAGCAGTGGGACAATTACTAATGAAAAACTGTTTTTT. Amino acid sequence: CASSGTITNEKLFF.